Each of the 5 T cell receptor beta chains below was sequenced from the same sample in a study of memory CD4+ T cells and cytomegalovirus serostatus (dated by TCRdb to the late 2010s). A FACSAria II was used to sort memory CD4+ T cells, defined as single viable CD3+CD4+CD8-CD45RO+ cells. The receptor library was made with the immunoSEQ multiplex PCR assay. The table comes from immuneACCESS by way of TCRdb, which keeps in-frame sequences with V and J called. Part of the clones is missing from these tables; in studies checked, under half for an unresolved V gene and the rest for unknown reasons. The sample includes 50,000 to 70,000 clones, with approximately 80% observed a single time. The ten top clones hold 0.75% to 0.9% of the sample. The sample taken for sequencing was memory CD4+ T cells from blood. Receptor source: an adult in good health and CMV-seronegative.

The rearrangement uses TRBV19 and TRBJ2-3, with D hard to call. The CDR3 is made up of 14 amino acids. From germline, CDR1 is LNHDA and CDR2 SQIVND (reference sequence). Deletions cut 5 bases from V and 1 base from J, with 10 bases between. The CDR3 DNA reads TGTGCCAGTAGTCCAGCAGCAGGCACAGATACGCAGTATTTT. Translating it yields CASSPAAGTDTQYF.

This chain connects TRBV7-9 to TRBJ1-1; weak D call: TRBD1 (5 bases). V lost 5 bases to trimming and J lost 5 bases, with 18 bases between them. In germline, CDR1 is SEHNR, CDR2 FQNEAQ (reference sequence). This CDR3 is 15 amino acids long. CDR3 amino acids: CASSLDGGSGTEAFF. CDR3 nucleotide sequence: TGTGCCAGCAGCCTAGATGGGGGGTCGGGAACTGAAGCTTTCTTT.

This clone was recorded a few times. V and J are TRBV4-1 and TRBJ1-5; no clear D gene. V was cut by 0 bases and J by 4 bases, with 10 bases left in between. This CDR3 has 15 residues. Germline-derived CDR1 and CDR2 are MGHRA and YSYEKL. The CDR3 region is CASSQEAAGNQPQHF. The CDR3 DNA sequence: TGCGCCAGCAGCCAAGAGGCTGCGGGAAATCAGCCCCAGCATTTT.

J is TRBJ1-4 and V is TRBV7-2, with 10 bases fitting TRBD1. The CDR3 has 17 amino acids. Germline V CDR1 and CDR2: SGHTA, FQGNSA. J was trimmed by 1 base and V by 5 bases; bases with no gene match: 7. This chain's CDR3 is CASSHRDRGITNEKLFF. The CDR3 coding sequence is TGTGCCAGCAGCCACCGGGACAGGGGAATAACTAATGAAAAACTGTTTTTT.

This clone was observed a handful of times. The chain couples TRBV2 to TRBJ2-6, with D possibly being TRBD2 (5 bases). V lost 8 bases, J lost 1 base, and 15 bases lay in between. CDR3 length: 16 residues. Germline V gene sequence: CDR1 SNHLY, CDR2 FYNNEI. CDR3 DNA: TGTGCCAGCCTGCTCGAGGGCTTTTCTGGGGCCAACGTCCTGACTTTC. It codes for CASLLEGFSGANVLTF.